Below, 19 T cell receptor beta chains from the same sample are listed, as sequenced in a study of blood T cell repertoires in COVID-19. Sequenced by immunoSEQ multiplex PCR; TCRdb stores in-frame clones only, minus some. Counted here are some 130,000 clones, approximately 70% occurring once; the ten biggest clones make up approximately 1.9%. Specimen: peripheral blood. These receptors were collected from a woman aged 70-85 years with acute or convalescent COVID-19.

Written as DNA, the CDR3 is TGTGCCAGCAGCTTAGACGGGTCTAGCGGGTACAATGAGCAGTTCTTC. Translated: CASSLDGSSGYNEQFF. The chain couples TRBV11-2 to TRBJ2-1; 8 bases line up with TRBD2. The junction had 5 bases not matched to a gene; V was cut back by 0 bases and J by 4 bases. The V gene's germline CDR1 is SGHAT and CDR2 FQNNGV. There are 16 residues in the CDR3. Combining the CDR3 with reference TRBV11-2 and TRBJ2-1 gives the whole variable domain EAGVAQSPRYKIIEKRQSVAFWCNPISGHATLYWYQQILGQGPKLLIQFQNNGVVDDSQLPKDRFSAERLKGVDSTLKIQPAKLEDSAVYLCASSLDGSSGYNEQFFGPGTRLTVL.

J is TRBJ2-1 and V is TRBV29-1; weak D call: TRBD2 (6 bases). V lost 4 bases, J lost 12 bases, and 13 bases lay in between. The germline V gene has CDR1 SQVTM and CDR2 ANQGSEA. The CDR3 covers 11 residues. The CDR3 loop reads CSVGTGTLQFF. The CDR3, as DNA: TGCAGCGTTGGGACCGGGACTTTGCAGTTCTTC.

The genes are TRBV6-5 and TRBJ2-7; TRBD2 agrees at 9 bases. CDR1 is MNHEY and CDR2 is SVGAGI in the germline V gene. This CDR3 comprises 15 residues. The ends lost 2 bases at V and 3 bases at J; junction bases unmatched: 5. The CDR3 spells CASSYISGGLYEQYF. CDR3 coding DNA: TGTGCCAGCAGTTACATAAGCGGGGGGCTCTACGAGCAGTACTTC.

The chain is built from TRBV12-3 or TRBV12-4 and TRBJ1-2; 9 bases are shared with TRBD1. The CDR3 totals 13 residues. The V segment lost 5 bases and the J segment 8 bases; nucleotides outside the gene matches: 6. Written as DNA, the CDR3 is TGTGCCAGCAGTCTCCGACAGGGGGAAGGCTACACCTTC. It specifies CASSLRQGEGYTF.

The chain joins TRBV7-9 to TRBJ2-7; tentatively, D is TRBD1 (6 bases). V lost 7 bases, J lost 5 bases, and 18 bases lay in between. CDR1 SEHNR and CDR2 FQNEAQ come from the germline V gene (reference sequence). The CDR3 is 14 amino acids. CDR3 DNA sequence: TGTGCCAGCACCGAGAGGGGTCAGGGGAACGAGCAGTACTTC. Its translation: CASTERGQGNEQYF.

This clone was picked up one time. The V gene is TRBV5-4, the J gene TRBJ1-1, with D possibly matching TRBD1 (5 bases). Germline V gene lookup returns CDR1 SGHNT and CDR2 YYREEE (reference sequence). Deletions cut 4 bases from V and 7 bases from J, with 14 bases between. This CDR3 comprises 13 residues. The CDR3 DNA is TGTGCCAGCAGCCCCGCCATCGACAGTGAAGCTTTCTTT. Its protein product is CASSPAIDSEAFF.

The genes are TRBV19 and TRBJ2-1; D may be TRBD2 (6 bases). The V gene's germline CDR1 is LNHDA and CDR2 SQIVND (reference sequence). Between the trimmed V and J ends, which lost 5 bases and 0 bases, there was a span of 14 bases. The CDR3 consists of 16 residues. Written as DNA, the CDR3 is TGTGCCAGTAGTGTCCGACACGGGAGCTCCTACAATGAGCAGTTCTTC. Translating it yields CASSVRHGSSYNEQFF. Full variable domain (rest looked up from reference TRBV19 and TRBJ2-1): DGGITQSPKYLFRKEGQNVTLSCEQNLNHDAMYWYRQDPGQGLRLIYYSQIVNDFQKGDIAEGYSVSREKKESFPLTVTSAQKNPTAFYLCASSVRHGSSYNEQFFGPGTRLTVL.

This clone was counted only a few times. The chain couples TRBV10-3 to TRBJ1-6; 7 positions agree with TRBD1. Germline V gene sequence: CDR1 ENHRY, CDR2 SYGVKD. J gave up 6 bases and V 9 bases, and 20 bases lay outside the gene matches. CDR3 length equals 18 residues. The CDR3 nucleotides are TGTGCCATTTCGGAAAACCCATTAAGACAGGGTATTAATTCACCCCTCCACTTT. It yields the protein CAISENPLRQGINSPLHF.

V gene TRBV6-5 combines with J gene TRBJ2-1; D unresolved. CDR3 length equals 11 residues. Germline V gene data show CDR1 as MNHEY and CDR2 as SVGAGI. V lost 6 bases and J 4 bases, leaving 4 bases between the germline ends. As DNA, the CDR3 is TGTGCCAGCAGGAGTTACAATGAGCAGTTCTTC. Protein: CASRSYNEQFF.

This rearrangement joins TRBV6-1 to TRBJ2-7; D gene uncertain. The CDR3 length is 17 residues. V dropped 1 base and J dropped 2 bases, with 18 bases sitting between them. Germline V gene sequence: CDR1 MNHNS, CDR2 SASEGT. The CDR3 spells CASSEGRMSASPYEQYF. For the CDR3, the DNA is TGTGCCAGCAGTGAAGGACGGATGAGCGCGTCCCCCTACGAGCAGTACTTC.

V usage is TRBV19 and J usage is TRBJ2-1, with 9 bases fitting TRBD1. The germline V gene has CDR1 LNHDA and CDR2 SQIVND (reference sequence). This CDR3 spans 16 amino acids. Germline trimming cut 1 base from V and 4 bases from J; bases unmatched to any gene: 5. The CDR3: CASSIVGQGRYNEQFF. Here the CDR3 DNA reads TGTGCCAGTAGTATAGTTGGACAGGGGCGTTACAATGAGCAGTTCTTC.

The rearrangement uses TRBV21-1 and TRBJ2-6; the table's D gene call, TRBD1, was not cross checked with the DNA. TRBV21-1 is an annotated pseudogene. The CDR3 has 16 residues. CDR3 region: CASSFPGGSGANVLTF. CDR3 sequence (DNA): TGTGCCAGCAGCTTTCCAGGGGGCTCTGGGGCCAACGTCCTGACTTTC.

This chain uses TRBV28 with TRBJ2-1; perhaps TRBD2 as D (6 bases). This CDR3 comprises 15 residues. CDR1 is MDHEN, CDR2 SYDVKM, per germline. CDR3 in DNA: TGTGCGATTTCCCATTTCTCCGGGGGCTACAATGAGCAGTTCTTC. Residues: CAISHFSGGYNEQFF.

This clone was picked up one time. The rearrangement links TRBV2 to TRBJ1-6, with D possibly matching TRBD1 (5 bases). The CDR3 sequence is 14 residues long. The germline CDR1 and CDR2 sequences are SNHLY and FYNNEI. The V end was cut by 6 bases, the J end by 7 bases, with 13 bases between. The CDR3 here is CASRVQVTNSPLHF. DNA for the CDR3: TGTGCCAGCAGAGTACAGGTCACCAATTCACCCCTCCACTTT.

V usage is TRBV6-5 and J usage is TRBJ2-2; tentatively, D is TRBD1 (5 bases). Trimming pared 4 bases from V and 5 bases from J, leaving 11 bases between. Germline V lookup: CDR1 MNHEY, CDR2 SVGAGI. The CDR3 extends over 14 amino acids. CDR3 in DNA: TGTGCCAGCAGTTTTCAGGGATGGACCGGGGAGCTGTTTTTT. It yields the protein CASSFQGWTGELFF.

The V call is TRBV29-1, the J call TRBJ2-1; 7 positions match TRBD1. The CDR3 sequence is 12 residues long. J was trimmed by 5 bases and V by 4 bases; bases with no gene match: 2. The germline CDR1 and CDR2 sequences are SQVTM and ANQGSEA. Here the CDR3 reads CSVADRDNEQFF. Here the CDR3 DNA reads TGCAGCGTTGCCGACAGGGACAATGAGCAGTTCTTC.

The CDR3 region is CASSPRTGIAYEQYF. The CDR3 DNA sequence: TGTGCCAGCTCACCGCGGACAGGAATCGCCTACGAGCAGTACTTC. V is TRBV18 and J is TRBJ2-7, with 7 positions matching TRBD1. V lost 3 bases, J lost 2 bases, and 7 bases stayed unmatched. This CDR3 is 15 amino acids long. From germline, CDR1 is KGHSH and CDR2 LQKENI.

This chain uses TRBV6-1 with TRBJ2-3; 7 nucleotides line up with TRBD2. Per the germline V gene, CDR1 is MNHNS and CDR2 is SASEGT. With V trimmed by 3 bases and J by 0 bases, 0 bases remained unmatched. The CDR3 consists of 14 residues. The CDR3 coding sequence is TGTGCCAGCAGTGATAGCGGGAGCACAGATACGCAGTATTTT. It translates to CASSDSGSTDTQYF.

In this sample, this clone turned up a few times. This specimen includes other DNA sequences encoding the same CDR3. The chain is built from TRBV9 and TRBJ1-4; maybe TRBD1 (6 bases). Trimming took 0 bases from V and 5 from J, leaving 8 bases between them. Per the germline V gene, CDR1 is SGDLS and CDR2 is YYNGEE. CDR3 length: 14 amino acids. The CDR3 DNA sequence: TGTGCCAGCAGCGTAGGGACAGAAAATGAAAAACTGTTTTTT. It specifies CASSVGTENEKLFF.